What follows is one TCR beta chain and its context. The antigen remains unidentified. It was through 5'RACE template switching that TCR cDNA was made, with a universal primer site and UMIs added. One entry per CDR3 protein results from TCRdb running MiXCR on the 5' RACE reads. The data hold around 320,000 distinct CDR3 sequences, with approximately 8% observed a single time. This CDR3 region has 15 residues. Trimming took 3 bases from V and 5 from J; bases not matched to a gene: 12. Germline V gene sequence: CDR1 DFQATT, CDR2 SNEGSKA (reference sequence). The data belong to a study of T cells after yellow fever vaccination. Study findings and constraints: Post-booster repertoires again held most primary-vaccination clones (about 95% CD4, 85% to 90% CD8). There was a small share of clonotypes that showed up in both the CD4 and CD8 compartments. The secondary response peaked faster, at day 5 versus 15, but was weaker.

The chain combines TRBV20-1 with TRBJ1-2, with 7 bases lining up with TRBD1. The sequencing here drew on CD4+ T cells sorted from PBMCs, taken 5 days after the yellow fever booster vaccination. This TCR was sampled from a man between 18 and 29 years old who received the YFV17D yellow fever vaccine. CDR3 bases: TGCAGTGCTAGGGACGCAGGGGGAGCAAAGTATGGCTACACCTTC. Residues: CSARDAGGAKYGYTF.